What follows is one TCR beta chain and its context. The antigen remains undetermined. CDR3 length equals 15 residues. The record originates from a study of T cell responses to AZD1222 COVID-19 vaccine. Study overall: Pooling of second doses given at about 4 or about 12 weeks was done. Study observations and caveats: Spike regions recognized by vaccine-associated CD4 TCRs spanned the protein, led by 160-218 and 743-854. Spike-specific TCR breadth and depth rose after two AZD1222 doses. Variant regions that are unmutated are reportedly the target of nearly half of spike-specific TCRs.

The data were produced by immunoSEQ multiplex PCR, yet TCRdb's version contains in-frame clones alone and is incomplete. Of some 150,000 clones listed, around 92% were seen once; the top ten hold 0.7% to 0.9%. This chain links TRBV21-1 with TRBJ2-5; TRBD2 is the table's D call, not checked against the DNA. TRBV21-1 is a pseudogene locus. Sequencing used peripheral blood, obtained on day 0 of AZD1222 vaccination. The sequence derives from an adult in good health. For the CDR3, the DNA is TGTGCCAGCGCCCTAAACAAGAGGGTATGCGAGACCCAGTACTTC. Translated, it gives CASALNKRVCETQYF.